The 19 T cell receptor beta chains given below trace back to one sample, sequenced in a study of Ad26.COV2.S vaccination and SARS-CoV-2 variants. Here immunoSEQ multiplex PCR was the method, and the copy in TCRdb shows in-frame clones only, minus some. The table lists 380,000 or so clones, roughly 85% of them singletons. Treatment here: some 20 received Ad26.COV2.S at low or high dose, single or two shots; about 5 received placebo; per-sample allocation not given. The samples were gathered on day 63 after the first injection of vaccine or placebo. The material sequenced was peripheral blood, taken in a trial of Ad26.COV2.S vaccine versus placebo. The receptors here all came from a person aged 18 to 65 who received the Ad26.COV2.S COVID-19 vaccine or a placebo.

Remarks on this clone: Other DNA sequences in the sample encode the same CDR3. The J gene is TRBJ1-5, the V gene TRBV19, with unresolved D. Germline CDR1 LNHDA, CDR2 SQIVND (reference sequence). The length of the CDR3 is 12 residues. With 8 bases removed from V and 0 bases from J, the gap between germline ends came to 5 bases. CDR3 sequence (DNA): TGTGCCAGTTCCCATAGCAATCAGCCCCAGCATTTT. Translating gives CASSHSNQPQHF.

The chain is built from TRBV7-9 and TRBJ2-1; D not resolved. This CDR3 spans 13 amino acids. V lost 1 base to trimming and J lost 6 bases, with 7 bases between them. Germline V lookup: CDR1 SEHNR, CDR2 FQNEAQ (reference sequence). CDR3 loop: CASSLVRSNEQFF. The CDR3 bases are TGTGCCAGCAGCTTAGTCAGGAGCAATGAGCAGTTCTTC.

The chain employs TRBV27 and TRBJ1-2; no reliable D call. This CDR3 is built from 15 residues. From germline, CDR1 is MNHEY and CDR2 SMNVEV (reference sequence). V lost 0 bases to trimming and J lost 4 bases, with 12 bases between them. The CDR3 nucleotides read TGTGCCAGCAGTTTATCGTGGGCCGATCTCTATGGCTACACCTTC. Translating gives CASSLSWADLYGYTF.

This clone was counted only a few times. J is TRBJ1-1 and V is TRBV29-1, with TRBD1 as a possible D gene (6 bases). This CDR3 is built from 12 residues. Looked up from germline, CDR1 is SQVTM and CDR2 is ANQGSEA. Trimming stripped 3 bases from V and 7 bases from J, with 12 bases between. CDR3 residues: CSVDYGGLEAFF. Written as DNA, the CDR3 is TGCAGCGTTGATTACGGGGGCCTTGAAGCTTTCTTT.

The chain recombines TRBV13 with TRBJ1-3; a weak D match, TRBD1 (6 bases). The CDR3 totals 17 residues. Trimming took 5 bases from V and 1 from J, leaving 18 bases between them. The V gene's germline CDR1 is PRHDT and CDR2 FYEKMQ (reference sequence). The CDR3: CASSTIFRQASGNTIYF. The CDR3 nucleotides read TGTGCCAGCAGCACGATATTTCGACAGGCTTCTGGAAACACCATATATTTT.

The V call is TRBV3-1 (or the pseudogene TRBV3-2), the J call TRBJ1-2; D unclear. V lost 5 bases to trimming and J lost 0 bases, with 7 bases between them. The CDR3 has 13 amino acids. The germline CDR1 and CDR2 sequences are LGHDT and YNNKEL (reference sequence). In nucleotides, the CDR3 is TGTGCCAGCAGCATCCGAGCTAACTATGGCTACACCTTC. Translation gives CASSIRANYGYTF.

The CDR3, as DNA: TGTGCCAGTACCCCAAGGGGCGCCAAAAACATTCAGTACTTC. Its protein product is CASTPRGAKNIQYF. The chain joins TRBV19 to TRBJ2-4; tentatively, D is TRBD1 (5 bases). Germline V gene data show CDR1 as LNHDA and CDR2 as SQIVND (reference sequence). This CDR3 region has 14 residues. Trimming removed 7 bases from V and 1 base from J, with 11 bases in between.

V is TRBV7-9 and J is TRBJ1-1, with D tentatively TRBD1 (6 bases). CDR1 and CDR2 from the germline V gene are SEHNR and FQNEAQ (reference sequence). The CDR3 length is 17 residues. Trimming left V 5 bases short and J 1 base short, with 20 bases between. CDR3 protein: CASSISNRERGNTEAFF. The CDR3 DNA follows: TGTGCCAGCAGCATATCGAACAGGGAAAGAGGGAACACTGAAGCTTTCTTT.

This chain uses TRBV5-1 with TRBJ2-1; D tentatively reads TRBD1 or TRBD2 (6 bases each). Germline lookup yields CDR1 SGHRS and CDR2 YFSETQ. This CDR3 spans 16 amino acids. Trimming removed 5 bases from V and 1 base from J, with 16 bases in between. The CDR3 sequence: CASRPNTGRSYNEQFF. CDR3 nucleotides: TGCGCCAGCAGACCAAACACAGGGAGGTCCTACAATGAGCAGTTCTTC.

This clone was picked up a small number of times. The V and J genes are TRBV3-1 (or the pseudogene TRBV3-2) and TRBJ2-7; unclear D gene. This CDR3 has 11 amino acids. Germline V gene lookup returns CDR1 LGHDT and CDR2 YNNKEL (reference sequence). The V and J ends lost 4 bases and 3 bases respectively, with 4 bases between them. CDR3 amino acids: CASSLLYEQYF. CDR3 coding DNA: TGTGCCAGCAGCCTCCTCTACGAGCAGTACTTC.

The rearrangement joins TRBV14 to TRBJ2-7, with D maybe TRBD2 (6 bases). The V gene lost 3 bases and the J gene lost 6 bases, with 6 bases spanning the gap. The CDR3 has 11 amino acids. Per the germline V gene, CDR1 is SGHDN and CDR2 is FVKESK. CDR3 DNA sequence: TGTGCCAGCAGCCAGGGAGGCGAGCAGTACTTC. It is translated as CASSQGGEQYF.

V and J are TRBV5-4 and TRBJ2-7; possible D gene TRBD2, 6 bases. CDR1 and CDR2 (germline): SGHNT, YYREEE (reference sequence). Trimming removed 4 bases at V and 3 bases at J, with 14 bases between. The CDR3 has 14 residues. The CDR3 protein is CASSRDFGNYEQYF. CDR3 in DNA: TGTGCCAGCAGCCGGGACTTCGGGAACTACGAGCAGTACTTC.

The chain carries TRBV24-1 and TRBJ1-2, with 9 bases lining up with TRBD1. This CDR3 has 14 residues. J was trimmed by 8 bases and V by 9 bases; bases with no gene match: 12. Germline values: CDR1 KGHDR, CDR2 SFDVKD. DNA of the CDR3: TGTGCCACCCAATCAGGGACAGGGCCTCCAGGCTACACCTTC. Protein: CATQSGTGPPGYTF.

The J gene is TRBJ2-7, the V gene TRBV6-2 or TRBV6-3; the D is unclear. Germline V CDR1 and CDR2: MNHEY, SVGEGT. The CDR3 contains 14 residues. V was cut by 3 bases and J by 6 bases, with 15 bases left in between. For the CDR3, the DNA is TGTGCCAGCAGTTATCTAGGGAACTGGGTCGAGCAGTACTTC. This gives the protein CASSYLGNWVEQYF.

The rearrangement joins TRBV7-8 to TRBJ1-5; D gene ambiguous. V was shortened by 1 base and J by 11 bases, with 15 bases between the two germline ends. Germline CDR1 reads SGHVS; CDR2 reads FQNEAQ. There are 14 residues in the CDR3. CDR3 in amino acids: CASSLVDGPSAQHF. The CDR3 region has the DNA TGTGCCAGCAGCTTAGTGGACGGACCTTCAGCCCAGCATTTT.

This sequence joins TRBV27 and TRBJ2-7, with 7 bases lining up with TRBD1. Germline lookup yields CDR1 MNHEY and CDR2 SMNVEV (reference sequence). The CDR3 runs 14 residues. V gave up 2 bases and J gave up 5 bases; unmatched junction bases: 6. CDR3 in DNA: TGTGCCAGCAGTTTAACACAGGGGACGGACGAGCAGTACTTC. Protein product: CASSLTQGTDEQYF.

This chain joins TRBV6-6 and TRBJ2-5; 7 bases map to TRBD2. The germline gives CDR1 MNHNY, CDR2 SVGAGI (reference sequence). The CDR3 loop spans 16 amino acids. Trimming took 0 bases from V and 5 from J; bases not matched to a gene: 9. In DNA, the CDR3 is TGTGCCAGCAGTTACTCGGCCAGCGGGACTATGGAGACCCAGTACTTC. Protein: CASSYSASGTMETQYF.

The rearrangement links TRBV7-3 to TRBJ2-3; 12 bases map to TRBD1. The trim removed 1 base at V and 5 bases at J, leaving 13 bases unmatched. The length of the CDR3 is 19 residues. CDR1 SGHTA and CDR2 FQGTGA come from the germline V gene. CDR3 sequence (DNA): TGTGCCAGCAGCTTAATGCCCCCGCTTCGGGACAGGGGGCAAGATACGCAGTATTTT. Translation: CASSLMPPLRDRGQDTQYF.

The chain employs TRBV6-5 and TRBJ2-1, with 8 bases matching TRBD1. Looked up from germline, CDR1 is MNHEY and CDR2 is SVGAGI. V lost 6 bases to trimming and J lost 4 bases; unmatched junction nucleotides: 8. There are 15 residues in the CDR3. CDR3 nucleotides: TGTGCCAGCAGGAGAGGGACAGGCGGGTACAATGAGCAGTTCTTC. It encodes CASRRGTGGYNEQFF.